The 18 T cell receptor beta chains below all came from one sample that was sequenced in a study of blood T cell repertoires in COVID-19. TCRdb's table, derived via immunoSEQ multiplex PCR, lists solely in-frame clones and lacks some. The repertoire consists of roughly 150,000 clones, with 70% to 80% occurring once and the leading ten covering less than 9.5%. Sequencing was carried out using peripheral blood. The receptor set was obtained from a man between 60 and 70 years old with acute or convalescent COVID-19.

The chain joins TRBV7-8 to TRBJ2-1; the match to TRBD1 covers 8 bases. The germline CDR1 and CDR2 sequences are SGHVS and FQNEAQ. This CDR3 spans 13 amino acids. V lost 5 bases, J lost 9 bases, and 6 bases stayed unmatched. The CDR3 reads CASSGTTGVEQFF. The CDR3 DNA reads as TGTGCCAGCAGCGGCACGACAGGGGTTGAGCAGTTCTTC.

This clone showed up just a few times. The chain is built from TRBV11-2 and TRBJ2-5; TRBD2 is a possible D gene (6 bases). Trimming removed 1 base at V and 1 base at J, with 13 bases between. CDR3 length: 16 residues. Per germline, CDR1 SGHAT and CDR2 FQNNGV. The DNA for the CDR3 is TGTGCCAGCAGCTTAGGTACCGGAGGGACCCAAGAGACCCAGTACTTC. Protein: CASSLGTGGTQETQYF. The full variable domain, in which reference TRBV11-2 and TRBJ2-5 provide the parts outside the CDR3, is EAGVAQSPRYKIIEKRQSVAFWCNPISGHATLYWYQQILGQGPKLLIQFQNNGVVDDSQLPKDRFSAERLKGVDSTLKIQPAKLEDSAVYLCASSLGTGGTQETQYFGPGTRLLVL.

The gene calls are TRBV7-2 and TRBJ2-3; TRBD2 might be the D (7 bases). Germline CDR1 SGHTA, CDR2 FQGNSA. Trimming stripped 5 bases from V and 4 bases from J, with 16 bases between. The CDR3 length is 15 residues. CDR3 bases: TGTGCCAGCAGCCTAAGGACGGGGGGCCCAGATACGCAGTATTTT. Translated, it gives CASSLRTGGPDTQYF. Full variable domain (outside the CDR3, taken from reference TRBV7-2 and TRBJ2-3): GAGVSQSPSNKVTEKGKDVELRCDPISGHTALYWYRQSLGQGLEFLIYFQGNSAPDKSGLPSDRFSAERTGGSVSTLTIQRTQQEDSAVYLCASSLRTGGPDTQYFGPGTRLTVL.

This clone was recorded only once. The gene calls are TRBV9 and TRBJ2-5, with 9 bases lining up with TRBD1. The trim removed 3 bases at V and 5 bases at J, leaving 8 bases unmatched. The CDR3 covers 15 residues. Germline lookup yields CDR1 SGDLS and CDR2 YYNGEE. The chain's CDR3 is CASSARPTGGETQYF. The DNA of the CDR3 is TGTGCCAGCAGCGCCAGACCGACAGGGGGGGAGACCCAGTACTTC.

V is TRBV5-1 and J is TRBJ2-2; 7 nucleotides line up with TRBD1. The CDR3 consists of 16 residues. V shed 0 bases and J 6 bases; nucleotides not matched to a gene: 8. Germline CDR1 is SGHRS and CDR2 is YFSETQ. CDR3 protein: CASSLVSRQGSGELFF. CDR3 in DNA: TGCGCCAGCAGCTTGGTGTCGAGACAGGGCTCCGGGGAGCTGTTTTTT.

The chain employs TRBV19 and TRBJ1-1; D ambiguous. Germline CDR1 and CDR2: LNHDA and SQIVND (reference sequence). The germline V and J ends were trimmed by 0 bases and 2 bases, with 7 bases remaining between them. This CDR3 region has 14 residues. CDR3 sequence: CASSIDRLNTEAFF. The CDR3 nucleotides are TGTGCCAGTAGTATAGACAGGTTAAACACTGAAGCTTTCTTT.

CDR3 residues: CATSRDRRETSLRYNEQFF. The CDR3 bases are TGTGCCACCAGCAGAGATAGGAGGGAAACCTCCTTACGTTACAATGAGCAGTTCTTC. The rearrangement joins TRBV15 to TRBJ2-1; D is possibly TRBD2 (6 bases). The CDR3 is 19 amino acids. V lost 0 bases and J 4 bases, leaving 22 bases between the germline ends. The germline gives CDR1 LNHNV, CDR2 YYDKDF (reference sequence).

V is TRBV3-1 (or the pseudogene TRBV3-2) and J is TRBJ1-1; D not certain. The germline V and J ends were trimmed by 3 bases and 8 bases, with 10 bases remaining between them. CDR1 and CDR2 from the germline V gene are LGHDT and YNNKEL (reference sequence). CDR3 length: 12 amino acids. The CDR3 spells CASSHSAGEAFF. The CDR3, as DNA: TGTGCCAGCAGCCACTCCGCAGGCGAAGCTTTCTTT.

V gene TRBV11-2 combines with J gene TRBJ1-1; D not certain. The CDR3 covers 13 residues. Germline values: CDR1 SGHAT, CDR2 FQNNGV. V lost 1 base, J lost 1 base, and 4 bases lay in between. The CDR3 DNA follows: TGTGCCAGCAGCTTAGGCGGGAACACTGAAGCTTTCTTT. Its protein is CASSLGGNTEAFF. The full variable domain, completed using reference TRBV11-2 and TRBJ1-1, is EAGVAQSPRYKIIEKRQSVAFWCNPISGHATLYWYQQILGQGPKLLIQFQNNGVVDDSQLPKDRFSAERLKGVDSTLKIQPAKLEDSAVYLCASSLGGNTEAFFGQGTRLTVV.

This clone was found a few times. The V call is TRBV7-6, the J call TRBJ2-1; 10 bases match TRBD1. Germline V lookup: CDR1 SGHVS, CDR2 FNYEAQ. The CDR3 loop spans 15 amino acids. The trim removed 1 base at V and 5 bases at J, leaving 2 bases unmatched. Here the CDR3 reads CASSLVGTGDNEQFF. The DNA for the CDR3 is TGTGCCAGCAGCTTAGTTGGGACAGGGGACAATGAGCAGTTCTTC.

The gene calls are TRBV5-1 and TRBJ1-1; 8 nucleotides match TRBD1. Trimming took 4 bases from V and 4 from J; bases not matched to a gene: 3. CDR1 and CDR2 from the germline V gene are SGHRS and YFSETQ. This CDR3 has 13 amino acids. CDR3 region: CASSATGGTEAFF. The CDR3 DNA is TGCGCCAGCAGCGCCACAGGGGGCACTGAAGCTTTCTTT.

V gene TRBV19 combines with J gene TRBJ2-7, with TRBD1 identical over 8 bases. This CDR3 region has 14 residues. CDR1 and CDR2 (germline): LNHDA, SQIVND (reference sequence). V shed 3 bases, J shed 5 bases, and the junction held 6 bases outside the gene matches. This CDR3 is CASSMTGRGHEQYF. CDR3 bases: TGTGCCAGTAGTATGACCGGCAGGGGGCACGAGCAGTACTTC.

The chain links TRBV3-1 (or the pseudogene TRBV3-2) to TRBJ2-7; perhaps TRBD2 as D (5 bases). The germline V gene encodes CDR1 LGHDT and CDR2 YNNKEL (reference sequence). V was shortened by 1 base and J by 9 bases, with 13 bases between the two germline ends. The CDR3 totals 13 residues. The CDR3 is CASSQAGSKTQYF. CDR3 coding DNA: TGTGCCAGCAGCCAAGCGGGATCCAAGACGCAGTACTTC.

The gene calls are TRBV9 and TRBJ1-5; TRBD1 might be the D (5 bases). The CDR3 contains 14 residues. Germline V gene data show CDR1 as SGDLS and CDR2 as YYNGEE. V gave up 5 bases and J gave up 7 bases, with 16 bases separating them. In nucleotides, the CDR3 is TGTGCCAGCAGTGCGGGGCAGGGCCCCCAGCCCCAGCATTTT. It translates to CASSAGQGPQPQHF.

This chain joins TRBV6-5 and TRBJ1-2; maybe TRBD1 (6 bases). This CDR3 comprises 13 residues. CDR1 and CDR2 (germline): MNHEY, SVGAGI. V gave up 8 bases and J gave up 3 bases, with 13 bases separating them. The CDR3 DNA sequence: TGTGCCAGCCTGGACAGTAACTACTATGGCTACACCTTC. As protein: CASLDSNYYGYTF.

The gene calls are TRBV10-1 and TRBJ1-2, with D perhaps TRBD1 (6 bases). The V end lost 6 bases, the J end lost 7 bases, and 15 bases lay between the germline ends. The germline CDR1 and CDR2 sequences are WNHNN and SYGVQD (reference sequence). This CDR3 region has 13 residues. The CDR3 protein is CASSSGGATGYTF. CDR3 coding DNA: TGCGCCAGCAGCTCGGGGGGGGCGACTGGCTACACCTTC.

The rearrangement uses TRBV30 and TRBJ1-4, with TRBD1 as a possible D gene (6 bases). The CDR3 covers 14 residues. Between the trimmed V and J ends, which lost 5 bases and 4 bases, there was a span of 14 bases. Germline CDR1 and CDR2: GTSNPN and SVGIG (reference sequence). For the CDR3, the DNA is TGTGCCTGGTCCAGGGACACCAATAATGAAAAACTGTTTTTT. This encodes CAWSRDTNNEKLFF.

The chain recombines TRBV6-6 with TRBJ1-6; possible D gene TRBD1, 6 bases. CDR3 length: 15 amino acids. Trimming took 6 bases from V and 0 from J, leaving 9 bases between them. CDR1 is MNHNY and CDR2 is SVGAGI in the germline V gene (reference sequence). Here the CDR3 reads CASSRQVSYNSPLHF. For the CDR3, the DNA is TGTGCCAGCAGCAGACAGGTCTCCTATAATTCACCCCTCCACTTT.